What follows are 25 T cell receptor beta chains derived from one specimen sequenced in a study of blood T cell repertoires in COVID-19. Profiling relied on immunoSEQ multiplex PCR, and the TCRdb table lists in-frame clones only, not all of them. The data show about 80,000 clones, over 70% seen once. The sequenced sample consisted of peripheral blood. The receptors derive from a man older than 75 with acute or convalescent COVID-19.

This clone came up a few times. This sequence joins TRBV5-1 and TRBJ1-1; D call uncertain. The CDR3 runs 15 residues. CDR1 and CDR2 (germline): SGHRS, YFSETQ. V was shortened by 4 bases and J by 1 base, with 14 bases between the two germline ends. The CDR3 spells CASSPLTAGNTEAFF. Here the CDR3 DNA reads TGCGCCAGCAGCCCCCTCACGGCAGGGAACACTGAAGCTTTCTTT.

This chain uses TRBV19 with TRBJ2-5; TRBD1 agrees at 7 bases. The length of the CDR3 is 14 residues. Germline assignment: CDR1 LNHDA and CDR2 SQIVND (reference sequence). J was trimmed by 5 bases and V by 5 bases; bases with no gene match: 8. The DNA of the CDR3 is TGTGCCAGTAGTGCAGGGACAGATGGGGAGACCCAGTACTTC. The encoded protein is CASSAGTDGETQYF.

This chain connects TRBV6-2 or TRBV6-3 to TRBJ2-6; 9 bases are a match to TRBD1. The CDR3 is 20 residues long. Germline trimming cut 0 bases from V and 1 base from J; bases unmatched to any gene: 10. Germline values: CDR1 MNHEY, CDR2 SVGEGT. The CDR3 protein is CASSYSSGTGTLSGANVLTF. The CDR3 DNA reads as TGTGCCAGCAGTTACTCGAGTGGGACAGGGACTCTGTCTGGGGCCAACGTCCTGACTTTC.

The chain has TRBV27 and TRBJ2-5, with 9 nucleotides matching TRBD2. V lost 10 bases to trimming and J lost 4 bases; unmatched junction nucleotides: 7. This CDR3 region has 13 residues. In germline, CDR1 is MNHEY, CDR2 SMNVEV (reference sequence). This CDR3 reads CATKAGGLETQYF. CDR3 DNA sequence: TGTGCCACCAAAGCGGGGGGATTAGAGACCCAGTACTTC.

The chain carries TRBV7-3 and TRBJ2-1, with 7 bases that match TRBD1. After removal of 2 bases from V and 9 bases from J, the junction contained 7 bases not matched to a gene. CDR3 size: 14 residues. Germline CDR1 and CDR2: SGHTA and FQGTGA. CDR3 region: CASSLSGQRGEQFF. In nucleotides, the CDR3 is TGTGCCAGCAGCTTATCGGGACAGAGGGGTGAGCAGTTCTTC.

This chain connects TRBV16 to TRBJ1-1; weak D call: TRBD1 (5 bases). This CDR3 has 15 amino acids. Germline CDR1 and CDR2: KGHSY and FQNENV. V lost 3 bases and J 5 bases, leaving 16 bases between the germline ends. DNA of the CDR3: TGTGCCAGCAGCCAGTCACCGGGGGTAGGGACTGAAGCTTTCTTT. This codes for CASSQSPGVGTEAFF.

This sequence joins TRBV19 and TRBJ2-1, with 7 nucleotides matching TRBD2. CDR3 size: 14 residues. Trimming at V came to 8 bases and at J to 0 bases, leaving 4 bases not matched to a gene. Germline V CDR1 and CDR2: LNHDA, SQIVND (reference sequence). The CDR3 protein is CASRGGSSYNEQFF. In DNA, the CDR3 is TGTGCCAGTCGGGGCGGGAGCTCCTACAATGAGCAGTTCTTC.

This chain joins TRBV5-1 and TRBJ1-1; 7 bases match TRBD1. Germline CDR1 and CDR2: SGHRS and YFSETQ. Unmatched junction bases numbered 7, after V lost 4 bases and J lost 10 bases. This CDR3 region has 12 residues. The CDR3 reads CASSRGQGVAFF. The CDR3 DNA sequence: TGCGCCAGCAGCCGGGGCCAGGGGGTAGCTTTCTTT.

A remark on this clone: At the DNA level, this CDR3 is encoded by other sequences in the same sample as well. Here the CDR3 DNA reads TGCGCCAGCAGCTTGGACAGGGGAGATCAGCCCCAGCATTTT. Translated: CASSLDRGDQPQHF. The J gene is TRBJ1-5, the V gene TRBV5-1; TRBD1 matches 7 bases. V shed 0 bases, J shed 5 bases, and the junction held 2 bases outside the gene matches. The CDR3 covers 14 residues. Germline V gene data show CDR1 as SGHRS and CDR2 as YFSETQ.

The chain recombines TRBV12-3 or TRBV12-4 with TRBJ2-7; D is unresolved. The V end was cut by 5 bases, the J end by 0 bases, with 8 bases between. The CDR3 has 13 residues. CDR3 nucleotide sequence: TGTGCCAGCAGTCCGCAGATCTCCTACGAGCAGTACTTC. This translates into CASSPQISYEQYF.

The V call is TRBV6-5, the J call TRBJ2-6; D may be TRBD2 (5 bases). V lost 10 bases to trimming and J lost 0 bases, with 13 bases between them. Germline lookup yields CDR1 MNHEY and CDR2 SVGAGI. This CDR3 has 15 residues. The CDR3 region is CATSMAGSGANVLTF. DNA for the CDR3: TGTGCCACCTCAATGGCGGGCTCTGGGGCCAACGTCCTGACTTTC.

The chain recombines TRBV5-5 with TRBJ1-6; D is perhaps TRBD1 (6 bases). The CDR3 spans 15 residues. Trimming pared 0 bases from V and 12 bases from J, leaving 16 bases between. Germline values: CDR1 SGHKS, CDR2 YYEKEE (reference sequence). CDR3 loop: CASSLDVTGLKPLHF. DNA for the CDR3: TGTGCCAGCAGCTTGGATGTGACAGGATTAAAACCCCTCCACTTT.

The rearrangement uses TRBV3-1 (or the pseudogene TRBV3-2) and TRBJ2-3; 10 nucleotides agree with TRBD2. CDR3 length equals 18 residues. Germline CDR1 and CDR2: LGHDT and YNNKEL (reference sequence). V lost 2 bases and J lost 5; bases outside the gene matches: 13. CDR3 residues: CASSQTFSGGARGDTQYF. The DNA for the CDR3 is TGTGCCAGCAGCCAAACGTTCAGCGGGGGGGCTCGGGGAGATACGCAGTATTTT.

This CDR3 is CASSGDRGANSPLHF. The CDR3 bases are TGTGCCAGCAGTGGGGACAGGGGGGCTAATTCACCCCTCCACTTT. The J gene is TRBJ1-6, the V gene TRBV2; 11 bases line up with TRBD1. With V trimmed by 4 bases and J by 6 bases, 2 bases remained unmatched. Germline V gene data show CDR1 as SNHLY and CDR2 as FYNNEI. The CDR3 has 15 amino acids.

The V call is TRBV5-6, the J call TRBJ2-2; maybe TRBD2 (5 bases). The V end lost 4 bases, the J end lost 0 bases, and 22 bases lay between the germline ends. Germline CDR1 is SGHDT and CDR2 is YYEEEE. The CDR3 is 19 amino acids. CDR3 DNA: TGTGCCAGCAGCCATAGCCCCTTCCTTAGCGAGGCGAACACCGGGGAGCTGTTTTTT. This gives the protein CASSHSPFLSEANTGELFF.

The chain couples TRBV18 to TRBJ1-2; D uncertain. The V gene lost 3 bases and the J gene lost 4 bases, with 12 bases spanning the gap. Germline lookup yields CDR1 KGHSH and CDR2 LQKENI. The CDR3 contains 14 residues. The CDR3 protein is CASSPPTDSYGYTF. In DNA, the CDR3 is TGTGCCAGCTCACCCCCGACTGATTCCTATGGCTACACCTTC.

This clone was seen once. The chain recombines TRBV3-1 (or the pseudogene TRBV3-2) with TRBJ2-1; 14 bases are a match to TRBD2. Germline V gene lookup returns CDR1 LGHDT and CDR2 YNNKEL (reference sequence). V was clipped by 0 bases and J by 6 bases; unmatched bases: 4. This CDR3 contains 17 residues. The CDR3 coding sequence is TGTGCCAGCAGCCAAGACCTGACTAGCGGGGGGGTCAATGAGCAGTTCTTC. It yields the protein CASSQDLTSGGVNEQFF.

The rearrangement uses TRBV18 and TRBJ2-1, with a weak D call TRBD2 (7 bases). The germline V gene encodes CDR1 KGHSH and CDR2 LQKENI. This CDR3 has 16 amino acids. V was trimmed by 0 bases and J by 3 bases, leaving 12 bases between them. CDR3: CASSPPGGGYYNEQFF. CDR3 in DNA: TGTGCCAGCTCACCACCAGGGGGGGGCTACTACAATGAGCAGTTCTTC.

This clone was seen only a few times. The rearrangement links TRBV19 to TRBJ1-4; D is unresolved. V was clipped by 3 bases and J by 6 bases, with 8 bases between them. CDR1 and CDR2 from the germline V gene are LNHDA and SQIVND (reference sequence). This CDR3 is 13 amino acids long. This CDR3 is CASSILRDEKLFF. CDR3 DNA: TGTGCCAGTAGTATCCTCCGGGATGAAAAACTGTTTTTT.

The rearrangement uses TRBV3-1 (or the pseudogene TRBV3-2) and TRBJ1-5; 9 bases fit TRBD1. The CDR3 sequence is 13 residues long. The germline CDR1 and CDR2 sequences are LGHDT and YNNKEL (reference sequence). V shed 8 bases, J shed 7 bases, and the junction held 6 bases outside the gene matches. The CDR3 sequence is CASGPGQGQPQHF. The CDR3 nucleotides read TGTGCCAGCGGACCGGGACAGGGACAGCCCCAGCATTTT.

This clone showed up just a few times. The genes are TRBV2 and TRBJ1-5, with no clear D. This CDR3 is built from 12 residues. V lost 4 bases, J lost 5 bases, and 6 bases lay in between. CDR1 and CDR2 (germline): SNHLY, FYNNEI. CDR3 coding DNA: TGTGCCAGCAGTGGAGGGTATCAGCCCCAGCATTTT. Its translation is CASSGGYQPQHF.

V usage is TRBV15 and J usage is TRBJ1-5; D gene uncertain. Germline loops: CDR1 LNHNV, CDR2 YYDKDF (reference sequence). This CDR3 comprises 13 residues. Trimming removed 1 base at V and 6 bases at J, with 7 bases between. This chain's CDR3 is CATSRGYFQPQHF. The CDR3 region has the DNA TGTGCCACCAGCAGAGGCTACTTTCAGCCCCAGCATTTT.

V gene TRBV2 combines with J gene TRBJ2-4, with 9 positions matching TRBD1. The CDR3 is 13 residues long. Germline CDR1 is SNHLY and CDR2 is FYNNEI. The ends lost 7 bases at V and 8 bases at J; junction bases unmatched: 6. The CDR3 DNA reads as TGTGCCAGCAAACCGGGACAGGGAGACATTCAGTACTTC. This gives the protein CASKPGQGDIQYF.

This chain links TRBV6-5 with TRBJ1-6, with 10 nucleotides matching TRBD1. CDR3 length equals 14 residues. Trimming at V came to 6 bases and at J to 9 bases, leaving 5 bases not matched to a gene. Per germline, CDR1 MNHEY and CDR2 SVGAGI. The DNA for the CDR3 is TGTGCCAGCAGGGGGACAGGGGTGGGTTCACCCCTCCACTTT. Translating it yields CASRGTGVGSPLHF.

V is TRBV2 and J is TRBJ1-2; the D gene is possibly TRBD1 (6 bases). Germline values: CDR1 SNHLY, CDR2 FYNNEI. The CDR3 contains 12 residues. The germline V and J ends were trimmed by 3 bases and 4 bases, with 6 bases remaining between them. CDR3 bases: TGTGCCAGCAGTGACAGGGGCTATGGCTACACCTTC. Translated, it gives CASSDRGYGYTF.